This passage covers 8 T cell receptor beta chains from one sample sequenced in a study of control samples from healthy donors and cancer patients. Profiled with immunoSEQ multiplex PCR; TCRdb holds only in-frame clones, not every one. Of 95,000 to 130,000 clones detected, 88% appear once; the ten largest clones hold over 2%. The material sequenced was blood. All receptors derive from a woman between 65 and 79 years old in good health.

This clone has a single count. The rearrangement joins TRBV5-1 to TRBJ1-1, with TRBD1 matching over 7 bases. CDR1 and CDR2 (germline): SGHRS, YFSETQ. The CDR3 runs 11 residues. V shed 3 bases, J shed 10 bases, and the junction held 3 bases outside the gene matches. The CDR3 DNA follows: TGCGCCAGCAGCTCTGAGGGGGCAGCTTTCTTT. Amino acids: CASSSEGAAFF.

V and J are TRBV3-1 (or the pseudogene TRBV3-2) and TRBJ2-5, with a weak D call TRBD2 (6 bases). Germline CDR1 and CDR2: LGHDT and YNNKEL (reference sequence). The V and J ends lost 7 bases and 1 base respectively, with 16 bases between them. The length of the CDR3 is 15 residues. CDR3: CASTTSSSAQETQYF. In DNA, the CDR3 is TGTGCCAGCACCACAAGTTCTAGCGCCCAAGAGACCCAGTACTTC.

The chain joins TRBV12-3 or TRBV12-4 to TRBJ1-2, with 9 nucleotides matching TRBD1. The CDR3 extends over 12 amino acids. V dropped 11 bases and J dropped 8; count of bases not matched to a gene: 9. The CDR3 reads CADTPGTGGYTF. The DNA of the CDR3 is TGTGCCGACACACCCGGGACAGGGGGCTACACCTTC.

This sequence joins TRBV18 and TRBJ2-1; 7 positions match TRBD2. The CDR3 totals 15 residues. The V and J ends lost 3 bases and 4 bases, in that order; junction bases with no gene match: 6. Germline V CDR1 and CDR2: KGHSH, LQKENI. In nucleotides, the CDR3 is TGTGCCAGCTCACCTATGACTAGCCCGTACAATGAGCAGTTCTTC. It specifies CASSPMTSPYNEQFF. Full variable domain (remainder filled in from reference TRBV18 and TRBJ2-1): NAGVMQNPRHLVRRRGQEARLRCSPMKGHSHVYWYRQLPEEGLKFMVYLQKENIIDESGMPKERFSAEFPKEGPSILRIQQVVRGDSAAYFCASSPMTSPYNEQFFGPGTRLTVL.

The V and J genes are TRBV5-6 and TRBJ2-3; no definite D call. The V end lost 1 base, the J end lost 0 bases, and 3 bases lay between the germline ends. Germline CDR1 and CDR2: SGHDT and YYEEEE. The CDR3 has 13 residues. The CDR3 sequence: CASSLFSTDTQYF. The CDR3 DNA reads TGTGCCAGCAGCTTGTTCAGCACAGATACGCAGTATTTT. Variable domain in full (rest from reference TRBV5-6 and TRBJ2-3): DAGVTQSPTHLIKTRGQQVTLRCSPKSGHDTVSWYQQALGQGPQFIFQYYEEEERQRGNFPDRFSGHQFPNYSSELNVNALLLGDSALYLCASSLFSTDTQYFGPGTRLTVL.

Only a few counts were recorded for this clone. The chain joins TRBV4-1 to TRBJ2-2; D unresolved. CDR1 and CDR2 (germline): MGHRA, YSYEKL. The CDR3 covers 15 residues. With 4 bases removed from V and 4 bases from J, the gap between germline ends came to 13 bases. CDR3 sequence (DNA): TGCGCCAGCAGCCCCATGACGGAGATCACCGGGGAGCTGTTTTTT. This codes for CASSPMTEITGELFF.

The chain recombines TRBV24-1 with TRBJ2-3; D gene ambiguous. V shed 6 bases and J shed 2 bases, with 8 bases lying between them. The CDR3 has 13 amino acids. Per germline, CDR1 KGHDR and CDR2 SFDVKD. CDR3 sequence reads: CATSLGSTDTQYF. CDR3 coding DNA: TGTGCCACCAGTCTTGGTTCCACAGATACGCAGTATTTT.

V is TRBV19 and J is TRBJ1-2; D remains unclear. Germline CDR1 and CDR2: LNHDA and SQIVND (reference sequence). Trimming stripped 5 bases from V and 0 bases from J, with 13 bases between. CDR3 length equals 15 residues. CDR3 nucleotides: TGTGCCAGTAGTGCTTACTTATACGCTAACTATGGCTACACCTTC. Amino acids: CASSAYLYANYGYTF.